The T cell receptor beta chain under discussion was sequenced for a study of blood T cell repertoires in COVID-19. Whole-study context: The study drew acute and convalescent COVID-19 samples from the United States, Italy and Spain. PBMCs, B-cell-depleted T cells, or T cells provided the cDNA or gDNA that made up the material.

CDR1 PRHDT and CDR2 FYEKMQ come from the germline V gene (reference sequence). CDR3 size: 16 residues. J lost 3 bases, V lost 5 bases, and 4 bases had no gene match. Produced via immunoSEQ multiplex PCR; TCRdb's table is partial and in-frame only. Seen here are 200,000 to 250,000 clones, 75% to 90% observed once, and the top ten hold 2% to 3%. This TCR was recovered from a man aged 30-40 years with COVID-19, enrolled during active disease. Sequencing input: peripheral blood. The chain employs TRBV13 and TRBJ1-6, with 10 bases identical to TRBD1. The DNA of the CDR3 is TGTGCCAGCAGCGAGACAGGGGGCCGCTATAATTCACCCCTCCACTTT. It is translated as CASSETGGRYNSPLHF.